This T cell receptor (beta chain) is drawn from a study of T cells in tuberculosis. Cells were sorted from thawed PBMC rested overnight and stained with GMM-loaded CD1B tetramer, viability dye and anti-CD3. The lipid loaded on the CD1B tetramers was C32 glucose monomycolate from Rhodococcus equi. Chain pairing is unknown; alpha and beta were sequenced separately. Method: immunoSEQ multiplex PCR; TCRdb's copy keeps in-frame clones and lacks some. The sample carries about 58,000 clones, 88% recorded once. The TCR was taken from an adult woman with latent tuberculosis. Material: CD1b-GMM tetramer-negative cells sorted from PBMCs.

The CDR3 bases are TGTGCCTGGGACAGGGTCAGGACTGAAGCTTTCTTT. Its translation is CAWDRVRTEAFF. The V gene is TRBV30, the J gene TRBJ1-1, with TRBD1 matching over 7 bases. Unmatched junction bases numbered 5, after V lost 5 bases and J lost 5 bases. The germline V gene encodes CDR1 GTSNPN and CDR2 SVGIG (reference sequence). The CDR3 runs 12 residues.